Below, 30 T cell receptor beta chains from the same sample are listed, as sequenced in a study of T cells in Graves' hyperthyroidism and ophthalmopathy (dated by TCRdb to the late 2010s). The library came from multiplex PCR. The sequencer listed for this sample is Illumina HiSeq 2000. Amplification of TCR beta CDR3 regions was carried out from RNA transcripts. For the first round of RT-PCR on the TCR CDR3, the HTBI primer set was used together with the Qiagen OneStep RT-PCR kit. Using fastp at Q25 and MiXCR, TCRdb reprocessed the public reads and kept productive beta chains. Rows matching on CDR3 protein sequence are summarized as one entry with the most common DNA and genes. The sample table contains roughly 740,000 distinct CDR3 sequences; only one count was recorded for 16% of them. The ten largest clones represent around 7.7% of the sample. Material for sequencing was blood. The receptors stem from a man younger than 35 with Graves' hyperthyroidism.

The V call is TRBV30, the J call TRBJ1-4; D call uncertain. V gave up 4 bases and J gave up 13 bases, with 22 bases separating them. Germline V gene sequence: CDR1 GTSNPN, CDR2 SVGIG (reference sequence). The CDR3 extends over 14 amino acids. CDR3 nucleotides: TGTGCCTGGACAAGAAAAGGCGGAACGAGTTCACTGTTTTTT. The encoded protein is CAWTRKGGTSSLFF.

This clonotype was counted only a few times. The chain links TRBV11-3 to TRBJ1-5; 7 bases are shared with TRBD1. The CDR3 sequence is 15 residues long. V trimming: 5 bases; J trimming: 6 bases; junction bases outside the gene matches: 10. In germline, CDR1 is SGHNT, CDR2 YENEEA. The CDR3 DNA is TGTGCCAGCAGCCCCGGGGCAGGGGGGGGTCAGCCCCAGCATTTT. It encodes CASSPGAGGGQPQHF.

This clonotype appeared many times. The chain joins TRBV2 to TRBJ2-7; no firm D call. Germline CDR1 reads SNHLY; CDR2 reads FYNNEI. V was cut by 4 bases and J by 5 bases, with 9 bases left in between. The CDR3 has 12 residues. Here the CDR3 DNA reads TGTGCCAGCAGTGGCAACTTTCACGAGCAGTACTTC. Protein sequence: CASSGNFHEQYF.

This clonotype showed up many times. This chain links TRBV14 with TRBJ2-1; D possibly corresponds to TRBD1 (6 bases). With 0 bases removed from V and 12 bases from J, the gap between germline ends came to 9 bases. Germline V gene sequence: CDR1 SGHDN, CDR2 FVKESK. CDR3 length: 12 residues. CDR3 sequence reads: CASSQDRGVQFF. The CDR3 DNA reads as TGTGCCAGCAGCCAAGACAGGGGTGTGCAGTTCTTC. Using reference TRBV14 and TRBJ2-1 for the parts outside the CDR3, the full variable domain is EAGVTQFPSHSVIEKGQTVTLRCDPISGHDNLYWYRRVMGKEIKFLLHFVKESKQDESGMPNNRFLAERTGGTYSTLKVQPAELEDSGVYFCASSQDRGVQFFGPGTRLTVL.

There are a few counts of this clonotype. This sequence joins TRBV19 and TRBJ2-1, with 10 bases that match TRBD1. From germline, CDR1 is LNHDA and CDR2 SQIVND (reference sequence). The CDR3 is 14 residues long. The trim removed 7 bases at V and 3 bases at J, leaving 3 bases unmatched. As DNA, the CDR3 is TGTGCCAGTACTTGGACAGGGGGCTACAATGAGCAGTTCTTC. Translating gives CASTWTGGYNEQFF.

The gene calls are TRBV9 and TRBJ2-7, with 8 positions matching TRBD1. The CDR3 consists of 15 residues. The trim removed 0 bases at V and 2 bases at J, leaving 4 bases unmatched. Germline CDR1 reads SGDLS; CDR2 reads YYNGEE. The CDR3 here is CASSVDGQGPYEQYF. DNA for the CDR3: TGTGCCAGCAGCGTAGACGGACAGGGCCCCTACGAGCAGTACTTC.

CDR3 DNA: TGCAGTGCTAGAGATCGGGGTAGAAGCGGGAGAGGTAATGAGCAGTTCTTC. Translating gives CSARDRGRSGRGNEQFF. The chain carries TRBV20-1 and TRBJ2-1; 8 bases line up with TRBD2. The CDR3 is 17 amino acids. V gave up 0 bases and J gave up 7 bases; unmatched junction bases: 14. In germline, CDR1 is DFQATT, CDR2 SNEGSKA (reference sequence).

The gene calls are TRBV24-1 and TRBJ2-3, with D possibly TRBD1 on 5 matching bases. CDR3 length: 14 residues. Germline V lookup: CDR1 KGHDR, CDR2 SFDVKD. V lost 5 bases and J lost 9, with 17 bases in between. The CDR3 loop is CATSGEYGSGTQYF. The DNA of the CDR3 is TGTGCCACCAGTGGAGAGTATGGTTCAGGGACGCAGTATTTT.

The chain has TRBV7-2 and TRBJ2-3; D tentatively fits TRBD1 or TRBD2 (6 bases each). The ends were cut back, 5 bases at V and 4 bases at J, with 13 bases in the middle. The CDR3 sequence is 14 residues long. Germline loops: CDR1 SGHTA, CDR2 FQGNSA. Here the CDR3 reads CASSQGTFPDTQYF. The CDR3, as DNA: TGTGCCAGCAGCCAGGGGACTTTTCCAGATACGCAGTATTTT. The variable domain in full, completed from reference TRBV7-2 and TRBJ2-3, reads GAGVSQSPSNKVTEKGKDVELRCDPISGHTALYWYRQSLGQGLEFLIYFQGNSAPDKSGLPSDRFSAERTGGSVSTLTIQRTQQEDSAVYLCASSQGTFPDTQYFGPGTRLTVL.

This clonotype was picked up a small number of times. The CDR3 region is CASSLRSSGTSLADTQYF. In DNA form, the CDR3 reads TGTGCCAGCAGCTTAAGGTCTTCGGGGACTAGTCTCGCAGATACGCAGTATTTT. The V gene is TRBV11-1, the J gene TRBJ2-3; the match to TRBD2 covers 8 bases. J gave up 4 bases and V 2 bases, and 14 bases lay outside the gene matches. The CDR3 loop spans 18 amino acids. Germline V CDR1 and CDR2: SGHAT, FQDESV (reference sequence). Supplemented by reference TRBV11-1 and TRBJ2-3, the full variable domain reads EAEVAQSPRYKITEKSQAVAFWCDPISGHATLYWYRQILGQGPELLVQFQDESVVDDSQLPKDRFSAERLKGVDSTLKIQPAELGDSAMYLCASSLRSSGTSLADTQYFGPGTRLTVL.

This clonotype was detected only a few times. V and J are TRBV4-3 and TRBJ2-7, with 8 bases lining up with TRBD1. This CDR3 has 15 amino acids. Trimming at V came to 3 bases and at J to 2 bases, leaving 6 bases not matched to a gene. CDR1 and CDR2 from the germline V gene are LGHNA and YSLEER. This chain's CDR3 is CASSHHGQGPYEQYF. For the CDR3, the DNA is TGCGCCAGCAGCCACCACGGACAGGGCCCCTACGAGCAGTACTTC.

This clonotype was recorded many times. The chain links TRBV11-2 to TRBJ2-2, with D maybe TRBD2 (5 bases). Trimming took off 7 bases at V and 0 bases at J, with 21 bases between the two ends. This CDR3 region has 18 residues. Germline assignment: CDR1 SGHAT and CDR2 FQNNGV. The CDR3 here is CASMFLFVEESNTGELFF. The CDR3 DNA is TGTGCCAGCATGTTTCTTTTCGTGGAGGAATCGAACACCGGGGAGCTGTTTTTT. Drawing the rest from reference TRBV11-2 and TRBJ2-2, the complete variable domain is EAGVAQSPRYKIIEKRQSVAFWCNPISGHATLYWYQQILGQGPKLLIQFQNNGVVDDSQLPKDRFSAERLKGVDSTLKIQPAKLEDSAVYLCASMFLFVEESNTGELFFGEGSRLTVL.

As concerns this clonotype: Its ends do not fully match the called genes, so a read error is possible. The J gene is TRBJ2-1, the V gene TRBV20-1; D unresolved. Looked up from germline, CDR1 is DFQATT and CDR2 is SNEGSKA (reference sequence). This CDR3 is built from 14 residues. Written as DNA, the CDR3 is TGCAGTGCTAGGTCAGCGTTAACCTACAGTGAGCAGTTCTTC. This codes for CSARSALTYSEQFF.

V gene TRBV7-9 combines with J gene TRBJ1-1; a weak D match, TRBD1 (5 bases). Between the trimmed V and J ends, which lost 5 bases and 6 bases, there was a span of 16 bases. CDR3 length: 14 amino acids. Germline CDR1 SEHNR, CDR2 FQNEAQ (reference sequence). The CDR3 region has the DNA TGTGCCAGCAGCCAACCCTGGGGGGGGTCTGAAGCTTTCTTT. This gives the protein CASSQPWGGSEAFF.

This clonotype has at least ten counts. The chain couples TRBV2 to TRBJ2-1; D could derive from TRBD1 or TRBD2 (5 bases each). The CDR3 covers 14 residues. Germline values: CDR1 SNHLY, CDR2 FYNNEI. V dropped 1 base and J dropped 9 bases, with 13 bases sitting between them. The CDR3 coding sequence is TGTGCCAGCAGTGAAGACGGGGCTAGGGGTGAGCAGTTCTTC. The encoded protein is CASSEDGARGEQFF.

This clonotype was seen only once. The V and J genes are TRBV19 and TRBJ2-6; possibly TRBD2 for D (7 bases). Germline values: CDR1 LNHDA, CDR2 SQIVND (reference sequence). The germline V and J ends were trimmed by 3 bases and 0 bases, with 9 bases remaining between them. The CDR3 sequence is 16 residues long. The CDR3 sequence is CASSMGGGSGANVLTF. DNA for the CDR3: TGTGCCAGTAGTATGGGAGGGGGCTCTGGGGCCAACGTCCTGACTTTC.

The table lists this clonotype with many counts. The chain links TRBV28 to TRBJ2-7; D perhaps matches TRBD1 (5 bases). Deletions cut 5 bases from V and 6 bases from J, with 17 bases between. This CDR3 has 14 residues. Per germline, CDR1 MDHEN and CDR2 SYDVKM. The CDR3 nucleotides read TGTGCCAGCAGTCCGACCTGGGGCGAAGGCGAGCAGTACTTC. Amino acids: CASSPTWGEGEQYF.

About this clonotype itself: A read error may produce the germline difference seen at one junction end. V gene TRBV18 combines with J gene TRBJ2-1; tentative D call: TRBD2 (6 bases). CDR1 and CDR2 (germline): KGHSH, LQKENI. This CDR3 has 13 residues. The DNA of the CDR3 is TGTGCCAGCTCCCCACCTAGCGACAATGAGCAGTTCTTC. Encoded protein: CASSPPSDNEQFF.

J is TRBJ2-2 and V is TRBV19, with TRBD2 matching 13 bases. Per germline, CDR1 LNHDA and CDR2 SQIVND (reference sequence). V lost 0 bases, J lost 6 bases, and 7 bases stayed unmatched. The CDR3 consists of 18 residues. The CDR3 DNA sequence: TGTGCCAGTAGTATAGACGGACTAGCGGGAGAAAGAGCCGGGGAGCTGTTTTTT. Its protein is CASSIDGLAGERAGELFF.

This rearrangement joins TRBV19 to TRBJ1-5; tentative D call: TRBD1 (5 bases). Germline CDR1 LNHDA, CDR2 SQIVND (reference sequence). CDR3 length: 15 amino acids. The germline V and J ends were trimmed by 2 bases and 2 bases, with 10 bases remaining between them. This CDR3 reads CASSISRGGNQPQHF. The CDR3 DNA reads TGTGCCAGTAGTATAAGTAGGGGTGGCAATCAGCCCCAGCATTTT. The variable domain in full, with the rest retrieved from reference TRBV19 and TRBJ1-5, is DGGITQSPKYLFRKEGQNVTLSCEQNLNHDAMYWYRQDPGQGLRLIYYSQIVNDFQKGDIAEGYSVSREKKESFPLTVTSAQKNPTAFYLCASSISRGGNQPQHFGDGTRLSIL.

This chain uses TRBV11-3 with TRBJ2-4, with a weak D call TRBD2 (5 bases). The CDR3 extends over 12 amino acids. Deletions cut 5 bases from V and 9 bases from J, with 11 bases between. Per germline, CDR1 SGHNT and CDR2 YENEEA. CDR3 region: CASSPSGVIQYF. The DNA of the CDR3 is TGTGCCAGCAGCCCCTCCGGGGTCATTCAGTACTTC.

This clonotype occurred a few times. V gene TRBV20-1 combines with J gene TRBJ2-1; D tentatively fits TRBD1 or TRBD2 (5 bases each). CDR1 DFQATT and CDR2 SNEGSKA come from the germline V gene (reference sequence). The CDR3 consists of 18 residues. V lost 3 bases and J lost 2, with 23 bases in between. Here the CDR3 reads CSASFETNRLRAYNEQFF. Here the CDR3 DNA reads TGCAGTGCTAGCTTCGAGACTAACAGGTTGAGGGCCTACAATGAGCAGTTCTTC.

This clonotype was counted at least ten times. The chain employs TRBV12-5 and TRBJ2-7; the D gene could be TRBD1 or TRBD2 (5 bases each). The CDR3 spans 13 residues. Germline V gene sequence: CDR1 LGHNT, CDR2 FRNRAP. V was shortened by 6 bases and J by 3 bases, with 12 bases between the two germline ends. The CDR3 DNA reads TGTGCTAGTGGCATGGGACCGTTCTACGAGCAGTACTTC. As protein: CASGMGPFYEQYF.

V usage is TRBV20-1 and J usage is TRBJ2-1; 10 bases map to TRBD2. Germline CDR1 DFQATT, CDR2 SNEGSKA (reference sequence). This CDR3 comprises 15 residues. The J segment lost 7 bases and the V segment lost 6 bases, leaving 12 bases of the junction unmatched. CDR3 nucleotides: TGCAGTGCGAGTAGGCCGGGACTAGCGAAAAATGAGCAGTTCTTC. It yields the protein CSASRPGLAKNEQFF.

The chain recombines TRBV6-5 with TRBJ2-2, with 7 bases fitting TRBD2. The CDR3 has 16 residues. Germline V lookup: CDR1 MNHEY, CDR2 SVGAGI. V shed 0 bases, J shed 4 bases, and the junction held 5 bases outside the gene matches. The CDR3 region has the DNA TGTGCCAGCAGTTACTCGTTGGGGGGGGGCACCGGGGAGCTGTTTTTT. The encoded protein is CASSYSLGGGTGELFF.

The chain joins TRBV25-1 to TRBJ1-5; no clear D. Germline CDR1 is MGHDK and CDR2 is SYGVNS. V lost 2 bases, J lost 6 bases, and 8 bases lay in between. The CDR3 is made up of 13 amino acids. This CDR3 reads CASSEMGAQPQHF. DNA of the CDR3: TGTGCCAGCAGTGAAATGGGAGCTCAGCCCCAGCATTTT.

The V and J genes are TRBV7-9 and TRBJ1-1, with D perhaps matching TRBD1 (5 bases). V shed 5 bases and J shed 5 bases, with 15 bases lying between them. This CDR3 is 14 amino acids long. Germline V gene lookup returns CDR1 SEHNR and CDR2 FQNEAQ (reference sequence). CDR3 region: CASSPTQGRTEAFF. As DNA, the CDR3 is TGTGCCAGCAGCCCAACCCAGGGTCGGACTGAAGCTTTCTTT.

This clonotype was observed a few times. J is TRBJ2-6 and V is TRBV11-2; 7 bases match TRBD1. V was pared by 5 bases and J by 0 bases, with 7 bases of the junction left unmatched. CDR1 and CDR2 (germline): SGHAT, FQNNGV. The CDR3 spans 17 residues. For the CDR3, the DNA is TGTGCCAGCAGCCCCCGGGACAGACCCTCTGGGGCCAACGTCCTGACTTTC. The encoded protein is CASSPRDRPSGANVLTF.

This clonotype was seen ten or more times. The chain is built from TRBV3-1 and TRBJ2-1; perhaps TRBD1 as D (7 bases). This CDR3 is 17 amino acids long. Germline CDR1 LGHDT, CDR2 YNNKEL (reference sequence). Trimming removed 4 bases at V and 6 bases at J, with 22 bases between. The CDR3 DNA reads TGTGCCAGCAGCCGAAACCCCGCGCCAGGGGGAGGCAATGAGCAGTTCTTC. It codes for CASSRNPAPGGGNEQFF.

There are many counts of this clonotype. The rearrangement uses TRBV4-3 and TRBJ2-5, with D unclear. CDR3 length: 13 residues. Germline CDR1 is LGHNA and CDR2 is YSLEER. Trimming removed 1 base at V and 5 bases at J, with 8 bases between. CDR3 protein: CASSQVLRETQYF. The CDR3 nucleotides are TGCGCCAGCAGCCAAGTACTTCGGGAGACCCAGTACTTC.